These 30 T cell receptor beta chains originate from one sample sequenced in a study of cytomegalovirus exposure and HLA in healthy donors. A multiplex PCR was run with 60 Vbeta primers and 13 Jbeta primers. Using immunoSEQ multiplex PCR, the repertoire was profiled, and TCRdb retains in-frame clones only, with some absent. The sample records approximately 53,000 clones, over 60% being singletons. The sample was PBMCs. These TCRs come from a man under 40 in good health and CMV-seropositive.

The V gene is TRBV19, the J gene TRBJ2-7; TRBD1 aligns across 7 bases. This CDR3 region has 15 residues. Germline-derived CDR1 and CDR2 are LNHDA and SQIVND (reference sequence). V was pared by 4 bases and J by 2 bases, with 8 bases of the junction left unmatched. The CDR3 sequence is CASSNPGQHTYEQYF. CDR3 bases: TGTGCCAGTAGTAATCCGGGACAGCATACCTACGAGCAGTACTTC.

This clone was recorded a few times. This chain uses TRBV4-1 with TRBJ2-3, with 8 nucleotides matching TRBD2. Per germline, CDR1 MGHRA and CDR2 YSYEKL. V trimming: 0 bases; J trimming: 8 bases; junction bases outside the gene matches: 7. The length of the CDR3 is 15 residues. CDR3 nucleotide sequence: TGCGCCAGCAGCCAAGATGTGGCGGGAGGAGGTACGCAGTATTTT. It codes for CASSQDVAGGGTQYF.

This clone has a handful of counts. The gene calls are TRBV6-4 and TRBJ1-5; D gene unclear. Trimming shortened V by 6 bases and J by 9 bases, and 15 bases separated the two germline ends. The V gene's germline CDR1 is MRHNA and CDR2 SNTAGT. This CDR3 is 13 amino acids long. Here the CDR3 reads CASSLSGEGPQHF. The CDR3 nucleotides are TGTGCCAGCAGCCTATCCGGGGAAGGGCCCCAGCATTTT.

This clone came up once. Written as DNA, the CDR3 is TGTGCCAGCAGCTTGACAGGGACCAACTATGGCTACACCTTC. It yields the protein CASSLTGTNYGYTF. The chain joins TRBV5-6 to TRBJ1-2, with D maybe TRBD1 (6 bases). The CDR3 has 14 amino acids. V was shortened by 1 base and J by 2 bases, with 9 bases between the two germline ends. CDR1 and CDR2 from the germline V gene are SGHDT and YYEEEE.

This chain connects TRBV18 to TRBJ1-2; 7 bases fit TRBD1. Per the germline V gene, CDR1 is KGHSH and CDR2 is LQKENI. This CDR3 spans 15 amino acids. V trimming: 1 base; J trimming: 7 bases; junction bases outside the gene matches: 9. The CDR3, as DNA: TGTGCCAGCTCACCACGCAGGGGGGATCCGATTGGCTACACCTTC. Protein sequence: CASSPRRGDPIGYTF.

This chain uses TRBV2 with TRBJ1-5; possibly TRBD1 for D (6 bases). There are 15 residues in the CDR3. In germline, CDR1 is SNHLY, CDR2 FYNNEI. The ends were cut back, 7 bases at V and 4 bases at J, with 17 bases in the middle. DNA for the CDR3: TGTGCCAGCACCGTAGACAGGACCCAGAATCAGCCCCAGCATTTT. Protein: CASTVDRTQNQPQHF.

This chain uses TRBV10-3 with TRBJ2-2; D is perhaps TRBD2 (6 bases). The germline V and J ends were trimmed by 6 bases and 2 bases, with 16 bases remaining between them. The CDR3 sequence is 16 residues long. Germline V gene data show CDR1 as ENHRY and CDR2 as SYGVKD. The CDR3 DNA sequence: TGTGCCATCAGCGACAAGGGCGGGGCAAACACCGGGGAGCTGTTTTTT. As protein: CAISDKGGANTGELFF.

This chain uses TRBV7-9 with TRBJ2-3; TRBD1 matches 7 bases. CDR3 length: 14 residues. V was pared by 4 bases and J by 4 bases, with 5 bases of the junction left unmatched. Per germline, CDR1 SEHNR and CDR2 FQNEAQ (reference sequence). This chain's CDR3 is CASSSRGGSDTQYF. DNA for the CDR3: TGTGCCAGCAGCTCCAGAGGGGGCTCAGATACGCAGTATTTT.

The rearrangement joins TRBV10-1 to TRBJ1-1; tentative D call: TRBD1 (6 bases). Germline V gene lookup returns CDR1 WNHNN and CDR2 SYGVQD (reference sequence). The V end lost 2 bases, the J end lost 4 bases, and 11 bases lay between the germline ends. The CDR3 extends over 14 amino acids. CDR3 nucleotides: TGCGCCAGCAGTGAGGCATCAGGGGCCACTGAAGCTTTCTTT. Protein: CASSEASGATEAFF.

The CDR3 here is CASSFGTLNYGYTF. Here the CDR3 DNA reads TGTGCCAGCAGCTTTGGGACACTCAACTATGGCTACACCTTC. The gene calls are TRBV7-3 and TRBJ1-2, with D maybe TRBD1 (6 bases). Germline V gives CDR1 SGHTA, CDR2 FQGTGA. The CDR3 consists of 14 residues. The V end lost 3 bases, the J end lost 2 bases, and 10 bases lay between the germline ends.

V is TRBV7-7 and J is TRBJ2-5; TRBD1 agrees at 7 bases. The CDR3 loop spans 17 amino acids. The V gene's germline CDR1 is SSHAT and CDR2 FNYEAQ (reference sequence). The ends lost 5 bases at V and 9 bases at J; junction bases unmatched: 21. The DNA of the CDR3 is TGTGCCAGCAGCCATGGGACAGCCTCCCCCGGGAAGTCGGCCCAGTACTTC. It is translated as CASSHGTASPGKSAQYF.

The V call is TRBV25-1, the J call TRBJ1-4; D is unclear. The CDR3 is 12 residues long. CDR1 is MGHDK and CDR2 is SYGVNS in the germline V gene. Trimming cost V 1 base and J 6 bases, with 3 bases left between them. The CDR3 sequence is CASSELDEKLFF. CDR3 coding DNA: TGTGCCAGCAGTGAATTAGATGAAAAACTGTTTTTT.

This clone was detected a few times. The chain carries TRBV11-1 and TRBJ2-1, with TRBD2 matching 14 bases. The germline V gene encodes CDR1 SGHAT and CDR2 FQDESV (reference sequence). The trim removed 5 bases at V and 9 bases at J, leaving 9 bases unmatched. The CDR3 is 16 residues long. CDR3 nucleotide sequence: TGTGCCAGCAGCACCCGACTAGCGGGGGGGAACCTTGAGCAGTTCTTC. Residues: CASSTRLAGGNLEQFF.

V is TRBV4-2 and J is TRBJ1-4, with D possibly TRBD1 on 5 matching bases. The V end was cut by 3 bases, the J end by 4 bases, with 15 bases between. This CDR3 is 16 amino acids long. CDR1 is LGHNA and CDR2 is YNFKEQ in the germline V gene. The CDR3 DNA is TGTGCCAGCAGCCAGGTGGTAGGGGTGAATAATGAAAAACTGTTTTTT. Its translation: CASSQVVGVNNEKLFF.

This clone was detected only a few times. V gene TRBV6-1 combines with J gene TRBJ1-2; D gene unclear. V lost 3 bases, J lost 7 bases, and 15 bases lay in between. The CDR3 extends over 14 amino acids. Germline CDR1 is MNHNS and CDR2 is SASEGT. CDR3 in DNA: TGTGCCAGCAGTGATTGGGCGGAGGTATTTGGCTACACCTTC. Protein: CASSDWAEVFGYTF.

This sequence joins TRBV23-1 and TRBJ2-3, with TRBD1 as a possible D gene (6 bases). TRBV23-1 is marked as an open reading frame, function uncertain. Trimming cost V 2 bases and J 2 bases, with 14 bases left between them. This CDR3 is built from 16 residues. CDR3 in DNA: TGCGCCAGCAGTCAAACGCAACAGGGACCCACAGATACGCAGTATTTT. It is translated as CASSQTQQGPTDTQYF.

The chain carries TRBV5-1 and TRBJ2-2; 9 positions match TRBD1. This CDR3 region has 17 residues. Trimming took 2 bases from V and 1 from J; bases not matched to a gene: 6. The V gene's germline CDR1 is SGHRS and CDR2 YFSETQ. DNA of the CDR3: TGCGCCAGCAGCTTCCACCGGGGACAGGGGAACACCGGGGAGCTGTTTTTT. Amino acid sequence: CASSFHRGQGNTGELFF.

By share, this clone counts as medium-sized. This sequence joins TRBV7-9 and TRBJ2-2; D not resolved. The V gene's germline CDR1 is SEHNR and CDR2 FQNEAQ (reference sequence). There are 12 residues in the CDR3. The V and J ends lost 5 bases and 3 bases respectively, with 4 bases between them. The chain's CDR3 is CASSRDTGELFF. In nucleotides, the CDR3 is TGTGCCAGCAGCCGTGACACCGGGGAGCTGTTTTTT.

This sequence joins TRBV7-9 and TRBJ1-4; the match to TRBD1 covers 9 bases. This CDR3 has 15 amino acids. V was pared by 2 bases and J by 8 bases, with 6 bases of the junction left unmatched. CDR1 and CDR2 (germline): SEHNR, FQNEAQ (reference sequence). CDR3 protein: CASSLPPGQGEKLFF. The CDR3 nucleotides read TGTGCCAGCAGCTTACCCCCGGGACAGGGCGAAAAACTGTTTTTT.

J is TRBJ1-3 and V is TRBV13, with a tentative D call TRBD1 (6 bases). Trimming removed 2 bases from V and 3 bases from J, with 8 bases in between. This CDR3 is built from 14 residues. The germline gives CDR1 PRHDT, CDR2 FYEKMQ (reference sequence). The CDR3 bases are TGTGCCAGCAGCTTACCAGGGGATGGAAACACCATATATTTT. Translation gives CASSLPGDGNTIYF.

The chain uses TRBV5-1 and TRBJ1-1; D possibly corresponds to TRBD1 (5 bases). V lost 2 bases and J 1 base, leaving 9 bases between the germline ends. The germline gives CDR1 SGHRS, CDR2 YFSETQ. The length of the CDR3 is 14 residues. The CDR3 region has the DNA TGCGCCAGCAGCTTTTACGGGGGGAACACTGAAGCTTTCTTT. This encodes CASSFYGGNTEAFF.

This clone was observed a handful of times. The chain joins TRBV6-5 to TRBJ2-2; D is uncertain. The V end lost 6 bases, the J end lost 0 bases, and 8 bases lay between the germline ends. The V gene's germline CDR1 is MNHEY and CDR2 SVGAGI. CDR3 length equals 14 residues. The CDR3 DNA reads as TGTGCCAGCAGACGAACAACGAACACCGGGGAGCTGTTTTTT. It codes for CASRRTTNTGELFF.

The chain joins TRBV9 to TRBJ1-6; TRBD1 might be the D (6 bases). V lost 3 bases and J lost 0, with 13 bases in between. CDR1 and CDR2 (germline): SGDLS, YYNGEE. This CDR3 is built from 17 residues. CDR3 residues: CASSGPTGSSYNSPLHF. CDR3 coding DNA: TGTGCCAGCAGCGGACCAACAGGGAGCTCCTATAATTCACCCCTCCACTTT.

This clone was detected only once. The chain has TRBV4-2 and TRBJ2-7; TRBD1 aligns across 8 bases. Unmatched junction bases numbered 10, after V lost 1 base and J lost 5 bases. This CDR3 contains 16 residues. Germline V gene sequence: CDR1 LGHNA, CDR2 YNFKEQ. The CDR3 is CASSQGTGQGPHEQYF. The DNA for the CDR3 is TGTGCCAGCAGCCAAGGAACCGGACAGGGTCCACACGAGCAGTACTTC.

This clone came up once. The gene calls are TRBV28 and TRBJ1-5; possible D gene TRBD1, 5 bases. There are 12 residues in the CDR3. In germline, CDR1 is MDHEN, CDR2 SYDVKM. The V end lost 11 bases, the J end lost 3 bases, and 11 bases lay between the germline ends. CDR3 protein: CAGGLLNQPQHF. The CDR3 DNA is TGTGCCGGGGGACTGCTCAATCAGCCCCAGCATTTT.

The chain employs TRBV7-3 and TRBJ2-1; 9 nucleotides agree with TRBD2. Trimming at V came to 1 base and at J to 8 bases, leaving 6 bases not matched to a gene. The CDR3 runs to 15 residues. Germline loops: CDR1 SGHTA, CDR2 FQGTGA. CDR3 coding DNA: TGTGCCAGCAGCTTAAGGGGCCAGCGGGGGGATGAGCAGTTCTTC. Amino acid sequence: CASSLRGQRGDEQFF.

V usage is TRBV5-1 and J usage is TRBJ1-2; maybe TRBD1 (6 bases). CDR1 is SGHRS, CDR2 YFSETQ, per germline. The CDR3 runs 13 residues. V was shortened by 7 bases and J by 3 bases, with 13 bases between the two germline ends. The CDR3 DNA follows: TGCGCCAGCCGGGACACATGGGACTATGGCTACACCTTC. This sequence encodes CASRDTWDYGYTF.

The chain joins TRBV18 to TRBJ2-1, with D possibly matching TRBD1 (6 bases). The CDR3 length is 16 residues. In germline, CDR1 is KGHSH, CDR2 LQKENI. Between the trimmed V and J ends, which lost 3 bases and 6 bases, there was a span of 18 bases. CDR3 sequence: CASSPLPTGRVNEQFF. CDR3 DNA sequence: TGTGCCAGCTCACCGCTACCGACAGGCCGGGTCAATGAGCAGTTCTTC.

The rearrangement links TRBV5-1 to TRBJ1-2, with 7 nucleotides matching TRBD1. Germline values: CDR1 SGHRS, CDR2 YFSETQ. This CDR3 has 14 amino acids. Losses at the gene ends were 0 bases for V and 5 bases for J; bases not matched to a gene: 4. For the CDR3, the DNA is TGCGCCAGCAGCTTGGTGTCAGGGGGTTATGGCTACACCTTC. This gives the protein CASSLVSGGYGYTF.

V and J are TRBV5-4 and TRBJ2-3, with 7 positions matching TRBD1. V lost 0 bases, J lost 1 base, and 2 bases stayed unmatched. Germline-derived CDR1 and CDR2 are SGHNT and YYREEE (reference sequence). The CDR3 consists of 15 residues. CDR3 protein: CASSLGQGRTDTQYF. The CDR3 nucleotides are TGTGCCAGCAGCTTGGGACAGGGCCGCACAGATACGCAGTATTTT.